This T cell receptor (beta chain) was sequenced in a study of cytomegalovirus exposure and HLA in healthy donors. Trimming shortened V by 3 bases and J by 5 bases, and 11 bases separated the two germline ends. This CDR3 is 13 amino acids long. CDR1 SGHRS and CDR2 YFSETQ come from the germline V gene. The table came from immunoSEQ multiplex PCR; TCRdb's copy has only in-frame clones and leaves some out. The sample lists 140,000 or so clones; roughly 87% were seen once. The specimen sequenced was PBMCs. The gene calls are TRBV5-1 and TRBJ2-5; D gene ambiguous. The sequence was collected from a man aged 18 to 35 in good health and CMV-seropositive. The CDR3 sequence: CASSYESSETQYF. The CDR3 bases are TGCGCCAGCAGCTACGAGTCAAGCGAGACCCAGTACTTC.